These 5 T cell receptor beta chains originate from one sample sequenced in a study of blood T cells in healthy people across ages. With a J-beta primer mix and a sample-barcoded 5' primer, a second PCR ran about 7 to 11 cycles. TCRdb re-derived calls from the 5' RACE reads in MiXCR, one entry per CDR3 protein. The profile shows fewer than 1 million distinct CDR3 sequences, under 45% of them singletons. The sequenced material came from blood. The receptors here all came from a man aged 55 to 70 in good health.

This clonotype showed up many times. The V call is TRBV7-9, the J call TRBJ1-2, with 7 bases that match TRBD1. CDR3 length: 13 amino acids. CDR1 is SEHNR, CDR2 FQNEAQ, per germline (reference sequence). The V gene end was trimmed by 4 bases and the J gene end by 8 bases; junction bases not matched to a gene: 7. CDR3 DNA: TGTGCCAGCAGCTACTCAGGGGGAAAAGGCTACACCTTC. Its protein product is CASSYSGGKGYTF.

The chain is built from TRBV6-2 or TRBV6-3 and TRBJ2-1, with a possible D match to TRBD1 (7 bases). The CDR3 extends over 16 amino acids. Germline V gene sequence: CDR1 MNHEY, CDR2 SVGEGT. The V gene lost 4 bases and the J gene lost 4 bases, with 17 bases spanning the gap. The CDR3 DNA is TGTGCCAGCAGTTTATTAGCGGAGGGGGCTTACAATGAGCAGTTCTTC. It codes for CASSLLAEGAYNEQFF.

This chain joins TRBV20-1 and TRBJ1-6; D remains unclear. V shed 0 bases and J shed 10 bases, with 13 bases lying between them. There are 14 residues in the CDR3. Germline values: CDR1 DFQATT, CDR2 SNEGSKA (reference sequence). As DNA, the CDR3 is TGCAGTGCTAGAGATCTAAGAGGAGGGTCACCCCTCCACTTT. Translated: CSARDLRGGSPLHF.

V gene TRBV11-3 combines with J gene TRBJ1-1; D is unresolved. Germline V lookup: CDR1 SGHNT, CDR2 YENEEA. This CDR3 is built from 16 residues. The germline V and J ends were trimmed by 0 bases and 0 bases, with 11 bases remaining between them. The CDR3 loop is CASSLDVGRLNTEAFF. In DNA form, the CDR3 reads TGTGCCAGCAGCTTAGATGTGGGCAGGCTGAACACTGAAGCTTTCTTT.

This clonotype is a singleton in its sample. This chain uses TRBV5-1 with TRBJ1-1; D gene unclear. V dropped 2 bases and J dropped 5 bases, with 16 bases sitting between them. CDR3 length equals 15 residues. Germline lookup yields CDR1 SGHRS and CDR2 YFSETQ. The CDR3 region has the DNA TGCGCCAGCAGCTTAGGAAAGGCGGGGTGGACTGAAGCTTTCTTT. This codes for CASSLGKAGWTEAFF.